The 3 T cell receptor beta chains given below trace back to one sample, sequenced in a study of PD-1 blockade in classical Hodgkin lymphoma. Sequencing was performed with immunoSEQ multiplex PCR; in TCRdb, only in-frame clones are kept and a portion is missing. The sample has some 100,000 clones; roughly 92% are singletons. Each of the patients experienced relapse following autologous stem cell transplantation, and their brentuximab vedotin exposure differed. The sequenced sample was peripheral blood mononuclear cells (PBMCs), obtained at baseline. The receptor source for this set is a human donor with classical Hodgkin lymphoma.

The chain combines TRBV5-4 with TRBJ1-4; D is undetermined. The CDR3 is made up of 15 amino acids. CDR1 and CDR2 from the germline V gene are SGHNT and YYREEE (reference sequence). The V gene lost 0 bases and the J gene lost 0 bases, with 6 bases spanning the gap. This CDR3 is CASSLARATNEKLFF. CDR3 bases: TGTGCCAGCAGCTTGGCCCGGGCAACTAATGAAAAACTGTTTTTT.

V is TRBV27 and J is TRBJ2-3; TRBD2 agrees at 8 bases. V gave up 2 bases and J gave up 1 base; unmatched junction bases: 5. CDR1 MNHEY and CDR2 SMNVEV come from the germline V gene (reference sequence). CDR3 length: 16 amino acids. Here the CDR3 DNA reads TGTGCCAGCAGTTTACCGGGACTAGAGGGCACAGATACGCAGTATTTT. It is translated as CASSLPGLEGTDTQYF.

The chain combines TRBV28 with TRBJ2-7, with 14 bases identical to TRBD2. This CDR3 has 15 amino acids. From germline, CDR1 is MDHEN and CDR2 SYDVKM. V shed 5 bases, J shed 6 bases, and the junction held 6 bases outside the gene matches. This chain's CDR3 is CASSNGTSGRFEQYF. CDR3 nucleotides: TGTGCCAGCAGTAACGGGACTAGCGGGAGATTCGAGCAGTACTTC.